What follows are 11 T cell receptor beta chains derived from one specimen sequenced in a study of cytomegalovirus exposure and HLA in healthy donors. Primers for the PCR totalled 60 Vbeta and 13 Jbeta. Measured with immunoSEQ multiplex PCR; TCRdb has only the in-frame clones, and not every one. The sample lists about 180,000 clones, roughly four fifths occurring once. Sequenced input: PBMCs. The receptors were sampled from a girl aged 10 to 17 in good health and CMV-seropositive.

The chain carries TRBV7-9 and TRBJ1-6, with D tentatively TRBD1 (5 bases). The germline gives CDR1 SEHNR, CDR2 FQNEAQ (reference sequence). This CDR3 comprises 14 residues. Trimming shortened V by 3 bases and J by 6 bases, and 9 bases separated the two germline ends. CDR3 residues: CASSFGQGNSPLHF. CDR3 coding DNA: TGTGCCAGCAGCTTTGGGCAGGGTAATTCACCCCTCCACTTT.

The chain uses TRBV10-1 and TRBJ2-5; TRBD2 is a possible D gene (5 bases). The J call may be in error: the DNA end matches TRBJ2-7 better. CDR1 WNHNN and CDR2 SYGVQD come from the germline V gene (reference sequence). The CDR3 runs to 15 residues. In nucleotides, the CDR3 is TGCGCCAGCAGTGAGGGCAGGACGAGGGTTTTCGAGCAGTACTTC. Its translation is CASSEGRTRVFEQYF.

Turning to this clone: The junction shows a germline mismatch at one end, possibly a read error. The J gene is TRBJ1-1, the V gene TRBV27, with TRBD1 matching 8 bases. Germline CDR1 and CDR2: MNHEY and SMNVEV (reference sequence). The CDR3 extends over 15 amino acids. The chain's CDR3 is CASSLSNRGNAEAFF. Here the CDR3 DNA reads TGTGCCAGCAGTTTATCGAACAGGGGGAACGCTGAAGCTTTCTTT.

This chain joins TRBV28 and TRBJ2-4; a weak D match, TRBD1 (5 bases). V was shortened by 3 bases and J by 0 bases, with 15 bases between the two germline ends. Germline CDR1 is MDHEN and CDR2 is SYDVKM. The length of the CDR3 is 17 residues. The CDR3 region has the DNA TGTGCCAGCAGTTTGACCCCTGGACAATTAGCCAAAAACATTCAGTACTTC. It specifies CASSLTPGQLAKNIQYF.

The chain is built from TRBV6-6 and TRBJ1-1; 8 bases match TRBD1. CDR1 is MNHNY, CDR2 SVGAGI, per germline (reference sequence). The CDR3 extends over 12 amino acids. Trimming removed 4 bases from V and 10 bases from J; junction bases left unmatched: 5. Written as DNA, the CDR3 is TGTGCCAGCAGTTCAAACAGGGGGGTAGCTTTCTTT. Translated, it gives CASSSNRGVAFF.

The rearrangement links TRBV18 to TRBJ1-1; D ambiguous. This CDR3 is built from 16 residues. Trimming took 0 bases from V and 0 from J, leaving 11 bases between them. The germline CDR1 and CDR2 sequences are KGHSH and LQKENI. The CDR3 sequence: CASSPPGVLMNTEAFF. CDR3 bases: TGTGCCAGCTCACCACCCGGGGTCCTCATGAACACTGAAGCTTTCTTT. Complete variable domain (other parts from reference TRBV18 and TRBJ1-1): NAGVMQNPRHLVRRRGQEARLRCSPMKGHSHVYWYRQLPEEGLKFMVYLQKENIIDESGMPKERFSAEFPKEGPSILRIQQVVRGDSAAYFCASSPPGVLMNTEAFFGQGTRLTVV.

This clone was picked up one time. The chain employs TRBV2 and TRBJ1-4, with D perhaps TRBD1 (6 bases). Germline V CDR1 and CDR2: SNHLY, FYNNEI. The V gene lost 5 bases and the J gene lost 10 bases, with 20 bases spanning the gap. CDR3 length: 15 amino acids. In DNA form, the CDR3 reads TGTGCCAGCAGTTCAAACAGGGCCGTCAAGGCAAAACTGTTTTTT. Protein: CASSSNRAVKAKLFF.

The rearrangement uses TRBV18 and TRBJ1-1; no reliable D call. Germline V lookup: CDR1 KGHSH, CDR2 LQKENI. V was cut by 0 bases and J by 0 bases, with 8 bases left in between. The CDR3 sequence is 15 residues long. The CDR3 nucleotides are TGTGCCAGCTCACCACCCTCCGTTATGAACACTGAAGCTTTCTTT. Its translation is CASSPPSVMNTEAFF.

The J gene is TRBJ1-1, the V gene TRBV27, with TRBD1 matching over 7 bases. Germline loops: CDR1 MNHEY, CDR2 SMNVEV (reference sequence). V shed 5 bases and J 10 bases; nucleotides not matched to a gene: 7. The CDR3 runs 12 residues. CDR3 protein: CASSPQGGRAFF. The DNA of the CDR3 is TGTGCCAGCAGTCCCCAGGGGGGTCGAGCTTTCTTT.

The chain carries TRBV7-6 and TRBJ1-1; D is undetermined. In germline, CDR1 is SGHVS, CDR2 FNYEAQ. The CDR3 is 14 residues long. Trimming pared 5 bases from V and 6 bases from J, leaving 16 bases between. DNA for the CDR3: TGTGCCAGCAGCCAAGTCTACGAACGGGCTGAAGCTTTCTTT. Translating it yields CASSQVYERAEAFF.

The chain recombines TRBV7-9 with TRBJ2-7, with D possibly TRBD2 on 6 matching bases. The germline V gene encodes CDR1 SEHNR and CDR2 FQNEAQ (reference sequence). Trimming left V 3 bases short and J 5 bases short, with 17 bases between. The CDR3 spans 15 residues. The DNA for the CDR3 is TGTGCCAGCAGCTTGGGGGGACTCCCCCCGGACGAGCAGTACTTC. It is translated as CASSLGGLPPDEQYF.